A selection of T cell receptor beta chains follows, all from one sample in a study of T-cell memory formation after mild COVID-19. MiXCR, applied by TCRdb to the 5' RACE reads, yields one record per CDR3 protein. There are just under 150,000 distinct CDR3 sequences in the sample; around 5.8% occur only once, and around 2% lies in the top ten. Sequenced sample: PBMCs or a T cell subset sorted from them (not recorded which). These receptors came from an adult woman who had mild COVID-19 (a few samples of this study predate the infection). Cell type and time point are not known. Each CDR3 is given without its conserved first and last residue. D genes are given only for firm matches. Clone sizes are shown as how often the clone was seen (once, few, many) or a class if it is expanded.

clone_size	v_call	d_call	j_call	cdr3_aa
many	TRBV7-6	TRBD2	TRBJ2-2	ASSLGGLANTGELF
few	TRBV2	.	TRBJ2-1	ASSEAPIYRTYNEQF
few	TRBV7-8	.	TRBJ1-4	ASSLQGEKLF
few	TRBV25-1	.	TRBJ2-7	ASSERGYSYEQY
few	TRBV6-2/TRBV6-3	.	TRBJ1-5	ASRRDGSNQPQH
few	TRBV2	TRBD1	TRBJ1-3	ASRINEGAGNTIY
many	TRBV11-2	.	TRBJ1-3	ASSLDRGRGSGNTIY
many	TRBV7-3	.	TRBJ2-1	ASSEGATWDKQF
many	TRBV20-1	.	TRBJ1-1	SARSRGSSTEAF
many	TRBV29-1	.	TRBJ2-5	SADLQVQETQY
many	TRBV4-1	.	TRBJ2-2	ASSQGSAGTLNTGELF
many	TRBV7-9	TRBD2	TRBJ2-1	ASSLNAGGDEQF